The TCR beta chain described here comes from a study of blood T cell repertoires in COVID-19 (dated by TCRdb to 2019 to 2021). A note on the overall study: Collaborator samples came from the United States, Italy and Spain and covered acute and convalescent phases of COVID-19. The prospective study material was composed of cDNA or gDNA derived from T cells, B-cell-depleted T cells, or PBMCs. Deeply sampled blood TCRbeta repertoires from subjects exposed to, actively infected with, or recovered from COVID-19 were included in the dataset. The repertoires were made available in a free public database intended to serve as a resource for research on the immune response to SARS-CoV-2. The samples were drawn from the first 160 participants of the ongoing ImmuneRACE study and from roughly 1,300 subjects provided by 6 global collaborators. Nearly every sample came with metadata listing a de-identified subject ID, COVID-19 status, age in years and sex. Where available, HLA class I and class II types were taken from metadata supplied by the sample provider and were not determined by assay-based typing. Results and caveats for the whole study, not just this receptor: How much clinical and demographic metadata was included differed by source and by participant, and the metadata was provided uncurated.

Participants in the prospective study were enrolled through a virtual design, were aged about 18 to 100 years, and lived in roughly 24 United States geographic areas. Cohort assignment in the prospective study relied on participant-reported clinical history from a screening survey and a study questionnaire. In the prospective study, mobile phlebotomists collected whole blood, serum and a nasopharyngeal or oropharyngeal swab from each participant. Participants in the prospective study had the option to provide additional blood draws and questionnaires over a roughly 2-month period. Before DNA extraction, prospective study blood samples were shipped either frozen or at room temperature. Details on this clone: The antigen it binds to is not known. No much larger clone is present one base from it, and per-base qualities are unavailable.

Including the terminal cysteine and phenylalanine, the CDR3 comprises 15 residues. Only the CDR3 DNA is retained, 45 bases long and in frame from the first base. The germline V gene gives CDR1 as SGHRS and CDR2 as YFSETQ. At the junction V is shortened by 0 bases and J by 6 bases, with 13 bases in between. The immunoSEQ Assay, a bias-controlled multiplex PCR, was used to amplify TCRbeta CDR3 regions from genomic DNA. Per the source publication's procedure: Nucleated cell counts per sample were estimated from amplification of reference gene primers within the assay. To quantify the absolute abundance of each unique TCRbeta CDR3 rearrangement, sequence reads were collapsed and filtered. For each sample, productive Simpson clonality was calculated by taking the square root of Simpson's diversity index across productive rearrangements. Drawn from immuneACCESS, this table holds only the in-frame rearrangements with V and J called that TCRdb kept. Clones are partly lost; checked studies trace under half to an unresolved V gene and leave the rest unexplained. V, J and clone size are those of that table, while D and trimming were read from the DNA. The sample profile shows 100,000 to 150,000 clones; about 86% of them were found once. About 2.4% of the sample lies in the top ten.

This receptor was obtained from a man aged 40-50 years with acute COVID-19. The V and J segments used are TRBV5-1 and TRBJ2-4; the D region possibly corresponds to TRBD2 (6 bases align). The sample was PBMCs or T cells enriched from blood (not recorded which). The DNA reads TGCGCCAGCAGCTTGGAGGGAGGTCTCCCAAACATTCAGTACTTC. Translation gives CASSLEGGLPNIQYF.